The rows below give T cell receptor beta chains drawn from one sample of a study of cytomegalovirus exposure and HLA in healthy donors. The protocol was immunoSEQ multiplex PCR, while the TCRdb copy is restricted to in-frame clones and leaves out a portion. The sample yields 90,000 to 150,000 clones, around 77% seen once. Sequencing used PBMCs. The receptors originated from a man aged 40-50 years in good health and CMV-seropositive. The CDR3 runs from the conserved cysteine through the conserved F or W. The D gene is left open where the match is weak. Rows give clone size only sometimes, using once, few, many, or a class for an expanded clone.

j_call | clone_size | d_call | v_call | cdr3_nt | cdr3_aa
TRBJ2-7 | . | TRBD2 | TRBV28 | TGTGCCAGCAGTTTTATCCAGCGGGGTATTCACGAGCAGTACTTC | CASSFIQRGIHEQYF
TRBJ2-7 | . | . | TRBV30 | TGTGCCTGGAGTGGAAGCGGGCCCACGGGGGAGCAGTACTTC | CAWSGSGPTGEQYF
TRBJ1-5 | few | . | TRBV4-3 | TGCGCCAGCAGCCAAGATCCAGGTGTAGGTACAATCTCGCCCCAGCATTTT | CASSQDPGVGTISPQHF
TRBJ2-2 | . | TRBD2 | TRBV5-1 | TGCGCCAGCAGCTTTAGCGGGGGTTTCGACACCGGGGAGCTGTTTTTT | CASSFSGGFDTGELFF
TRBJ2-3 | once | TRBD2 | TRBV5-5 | TGTGCCAGCAGCTTCCGGGGGGATCCATCAGATACGCAGTATTTT | CASSFRGDPSDTQYF
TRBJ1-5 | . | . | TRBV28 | TGTGCCAGCAGTTTAGCGGGGAAAGGCAATCAGCCCCAGCATTTT | CASSLAGKGNQPQHF
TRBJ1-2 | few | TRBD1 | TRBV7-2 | TGTGCCAGCAGCTTAGGGGCGCCGGGACAGGGGAACTATGGCTACACCTTC | CASSLGAPGQGNYGYTF
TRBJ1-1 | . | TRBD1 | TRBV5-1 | TGCGCCAGCAGCTTGGGGGACAGGGGGCGCAGAAGCACTGAAGCTTTCTTT | CASSLGDRGRRSTEAFF
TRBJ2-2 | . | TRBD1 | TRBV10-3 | TGTGCCATCAGACCGGGACAGGGGGACACCGGGGAGCTGTTTTTT | CAIRPGQGDTGELFF
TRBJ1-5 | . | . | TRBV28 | TGTGCCAGCAGTCTCTCAGGGGTGCTAAGCAATCAGCCCCAGCATTTT | CASSLSGVLSNQPQHF
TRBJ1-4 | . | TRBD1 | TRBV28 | TGTGCCAGCAGCCGCACCTCAAGGACAGGGTATGAAAAACTGTTTTTT | CASSRTSRTGYEKLFF
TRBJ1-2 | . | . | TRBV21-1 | TGTGCCAGCAGCAAAAACCCCATGTCAGGGGGTTGGAGTGGCTACACCTTC | CASSKNPMSGGWSGYTF
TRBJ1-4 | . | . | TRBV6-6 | TGTGCCAGCAGCCCCGGACAGTTTAATGAAAAACTGTTTTTT | CASSPGQFNEKLFF
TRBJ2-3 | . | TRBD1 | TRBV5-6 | TGTGCCAGCAGCTCTCCCGGGACAGCCAATTCAAATACGCAGTATTTT | CASSSPGTANSNTQYF
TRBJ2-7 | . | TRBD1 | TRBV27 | TGTGCCAGCAGTTTAGCGACAGGGGAGCTATACGAGCAGTACTTC | CASSLATGELYEQYF
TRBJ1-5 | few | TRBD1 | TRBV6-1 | TGTGCCACCGGACGGGACAGGGGATCAAGTCAGCCCCAGCATTTT | CATGRDRGSSQPQHF
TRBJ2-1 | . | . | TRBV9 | TGTGCCAGCAGCGTATGGGAAAGGGGAACGCAGTTCTTC | CASSVWERGTQFF
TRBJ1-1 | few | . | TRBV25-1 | TGTGCCAGCAGTGATCAAGGACGGCAGGGAGCTTTCTTT | CASSDQGRQGAFF
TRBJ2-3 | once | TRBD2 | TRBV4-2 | TGTGCCAGCAGCCACACCCCCTATGCGGGGGGACCTCCAGATACGCAGTATTTT | CASSHTPYAGGPPDTQYF
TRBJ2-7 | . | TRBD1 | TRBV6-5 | TGTGCCAGCAGTCGGGACAGGAGCACCTACGAGCAGTACTTC | CASSRDRSTYEQYF
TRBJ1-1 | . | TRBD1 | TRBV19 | TGTGCCAGTACCAAGACAGGGAGGAGCGAAGCTTTCTTT | CASTKTGRSEAFF
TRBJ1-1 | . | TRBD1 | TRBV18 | TGTGCCAGCTCAACAGGACAGGGGGCGACTGAAGCTTTCTTT | CASSTGQGATEAFF
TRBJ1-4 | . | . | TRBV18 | TGTGCCAGCTCACCACAGGGGGTTGGTACTAATGAAAAACTGTTTTTT | CASSPQGVGTNEKLFF
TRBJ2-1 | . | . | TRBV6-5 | TGTGCCAGCAGTTACCGGGGACAATGGTCCTACAATGAGCAGTTCTTC | CASSYRGQWSYNEQFF
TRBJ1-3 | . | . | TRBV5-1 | TGCGCCAGCAGCTTGGGACCAGGGACTGGAAACACCATATATTTT | CASSLGPGTGNTIYF
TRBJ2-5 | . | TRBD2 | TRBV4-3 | TGCGCCAGCAGCCAAGAGGTCAGGACTAGCGGGCAAGAGACCCAGTACTTC | CASSQEVRTSGQETQYF
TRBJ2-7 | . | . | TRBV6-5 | TGTGCCAGCAGTTACGACCAGCGTAGACCCTACGAGCAGTACTTC | CASSYDQRRPYEQYF
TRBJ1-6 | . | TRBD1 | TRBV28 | TGTGCCAGCAGACCTGACAGGGTTAGGTCACCCCTCCACTTT | CASRPDRVRSPLHF
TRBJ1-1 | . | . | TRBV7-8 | TGTGCCAGCGCACAAGACAGAAGAAACCCATATGCTTTCTTT | CASAQDRRNPYAFF
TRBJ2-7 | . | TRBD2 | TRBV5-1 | TGCGCCAGCAAGGGCGGGGGTATAGACTACGAGCAGTACTTC | CASKGGGIDYEQYF
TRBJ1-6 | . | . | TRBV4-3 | TGCGCCAGCAGCCAAGATTACAGTTATAATTCACCCCTCCACTTT | CASSQDYSYNSPLHF
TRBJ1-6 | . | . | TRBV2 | TGTGCCAGCAGCGACCTTCGGGGAAATAATTCACCCCTCCACTTT | CASSDLRGNNSPLHF
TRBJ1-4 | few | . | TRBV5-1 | TGCGCCAGCAGCTTGGCCCCTCCAGGGGACCGAAAAACTGTTTTT | CASSLAPPGDRKTVF
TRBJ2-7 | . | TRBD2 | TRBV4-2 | TGTGCCAGCAGCCAAGTCGGCCCCGGGACTAGCCTTTCCTACGAGCAGTACTTC | CASSQVGPGTSLSYEQYF
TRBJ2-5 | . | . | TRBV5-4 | TGTGCCAGCAGCCTCAGGGAGACCCAGTACTTC | CASSLRETQYF
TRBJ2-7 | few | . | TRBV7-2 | TGTGCCAGCAGCTTTGGGGGGGCGCTTGGCGAGCAGTACTTC | CASSFGGALGEQYF